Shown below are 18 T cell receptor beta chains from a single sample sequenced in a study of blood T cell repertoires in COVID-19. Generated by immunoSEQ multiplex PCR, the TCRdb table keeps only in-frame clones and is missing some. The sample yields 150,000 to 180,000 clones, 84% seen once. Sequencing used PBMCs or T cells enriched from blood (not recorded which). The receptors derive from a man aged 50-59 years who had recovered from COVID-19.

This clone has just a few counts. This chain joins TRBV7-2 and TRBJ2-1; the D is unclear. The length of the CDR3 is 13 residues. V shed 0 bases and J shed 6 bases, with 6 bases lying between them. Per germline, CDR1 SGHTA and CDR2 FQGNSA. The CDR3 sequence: CASSLAIANEQFF. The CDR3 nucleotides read TGTGCCAGCAGCTTAGCCATAGCCAATGAGCAGTTCTTC.

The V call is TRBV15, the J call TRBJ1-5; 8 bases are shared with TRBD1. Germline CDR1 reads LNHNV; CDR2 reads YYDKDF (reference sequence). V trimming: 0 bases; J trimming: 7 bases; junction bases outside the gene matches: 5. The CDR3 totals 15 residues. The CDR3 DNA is TGTGCCACCAGCAGAGATGTGTCAGGGGGCCAGCCCCAGCATTTT. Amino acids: CATSRDVSGGQPQHF.

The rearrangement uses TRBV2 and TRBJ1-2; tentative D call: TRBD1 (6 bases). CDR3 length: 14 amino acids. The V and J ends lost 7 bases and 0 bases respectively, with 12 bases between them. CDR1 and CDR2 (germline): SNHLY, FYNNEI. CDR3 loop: CASTNRAANYGYTF. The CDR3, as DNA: TGTGCCAGCACGAACAGGGCGGCTAACTATGGCTACACCTTC.

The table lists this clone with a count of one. Here the CDR3 reads CASSLLSTTDTQYF. CDR3 nucleotide sequence: TGTGCCAGCAGCTTACTCTCTACCACAGATACGCAGTATTTT. The chain uses TRBV7-9 and TRBJ2-3; D is undetermined. Germline assignment: CDR1 SEHNR and CDR2 FQNEAQ (reference sequence). The CDR3 consists of 14 residues. V lost 2 bases, J lost 2 bases, and 8 bases lay in between.

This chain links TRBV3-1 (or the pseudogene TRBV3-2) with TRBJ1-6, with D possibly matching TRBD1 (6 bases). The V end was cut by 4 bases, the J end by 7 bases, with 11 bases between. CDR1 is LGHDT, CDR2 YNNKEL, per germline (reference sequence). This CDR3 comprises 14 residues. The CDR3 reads CASSPYRENSPLHF. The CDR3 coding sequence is TGTGCCAGCAGCCCGTACAGGGAGAATTCACCCCTCCACTTT.

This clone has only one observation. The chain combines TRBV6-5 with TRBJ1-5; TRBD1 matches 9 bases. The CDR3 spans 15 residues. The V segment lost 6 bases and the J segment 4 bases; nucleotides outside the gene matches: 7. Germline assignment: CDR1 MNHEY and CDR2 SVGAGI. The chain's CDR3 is CASSPQGAKNQPQHF. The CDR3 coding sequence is TGTGCCAGCAGCCCACAGGGGGCGAAGAATCAGCCCCAGCATTTT.

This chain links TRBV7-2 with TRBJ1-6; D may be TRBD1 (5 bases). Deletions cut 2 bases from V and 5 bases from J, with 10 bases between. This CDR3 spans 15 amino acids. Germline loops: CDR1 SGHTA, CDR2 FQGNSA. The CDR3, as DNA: TGTGCCAGCAGCTTAACAAGGGGCCATAATTCACCCCTCCACTTT. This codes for CASSLTRGHNSPLHF.

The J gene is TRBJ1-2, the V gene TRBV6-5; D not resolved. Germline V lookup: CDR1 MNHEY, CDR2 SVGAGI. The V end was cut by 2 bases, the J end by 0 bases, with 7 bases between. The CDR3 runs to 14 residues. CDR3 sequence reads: CASSYGQTNYGYTF. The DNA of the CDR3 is TGTGCCAGCAGTTACGGGCAGACTAACTATGGCTACACCTTC.

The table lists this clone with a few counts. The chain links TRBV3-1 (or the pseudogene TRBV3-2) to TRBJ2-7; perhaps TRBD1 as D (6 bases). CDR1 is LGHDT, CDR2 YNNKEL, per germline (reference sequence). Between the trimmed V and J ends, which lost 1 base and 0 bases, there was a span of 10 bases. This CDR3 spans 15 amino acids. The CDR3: CASSQVPDSSYEQYF. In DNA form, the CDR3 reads TGTGCCAGCAGCCAAGTACCGGACAGCTCCTACGAGCAGTACTTC.

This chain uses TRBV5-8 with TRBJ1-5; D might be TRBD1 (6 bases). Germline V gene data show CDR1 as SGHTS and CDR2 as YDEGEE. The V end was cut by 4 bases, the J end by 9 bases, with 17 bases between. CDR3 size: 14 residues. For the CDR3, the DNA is TGTGCCAGCAGCCCCAGACAGGCCCTCTGGCCCCAGCATTTT. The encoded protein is CASSPRQALWPQHF.

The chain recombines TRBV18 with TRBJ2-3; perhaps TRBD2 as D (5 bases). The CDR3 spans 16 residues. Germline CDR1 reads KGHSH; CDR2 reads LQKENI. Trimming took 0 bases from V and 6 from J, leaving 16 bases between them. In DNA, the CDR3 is TGTGCCAGCTCACCACCTAGCGTAAAGAGAGGGGATACGCAGTATTTT. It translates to CASSPPSVKRGDTQYF.

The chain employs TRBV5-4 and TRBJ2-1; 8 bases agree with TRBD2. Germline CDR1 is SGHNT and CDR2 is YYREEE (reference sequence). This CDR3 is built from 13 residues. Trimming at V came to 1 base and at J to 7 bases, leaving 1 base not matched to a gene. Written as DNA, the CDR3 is TGTGCCAGCAGCTTGCCTAGCGGGAATGAGCAGTTCTTC. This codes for CASSLPSGNEQFF.

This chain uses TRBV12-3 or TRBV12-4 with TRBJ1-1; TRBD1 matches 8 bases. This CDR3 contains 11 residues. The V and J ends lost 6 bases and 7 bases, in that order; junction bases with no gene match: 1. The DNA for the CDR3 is TGTGCCAGCAGGGGGACAGGTGAAGCTTTCTTT. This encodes CASRGTGEAFF.

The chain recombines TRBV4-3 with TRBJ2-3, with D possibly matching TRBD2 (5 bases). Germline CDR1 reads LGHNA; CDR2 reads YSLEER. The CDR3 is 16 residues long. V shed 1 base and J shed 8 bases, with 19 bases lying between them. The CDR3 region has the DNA TGCGCCAGCAGCCAAGCGGTTTGGCGGGCCCCGGGTACGCAGTATTTT. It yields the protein CASSQAVWRAPGTQYF.

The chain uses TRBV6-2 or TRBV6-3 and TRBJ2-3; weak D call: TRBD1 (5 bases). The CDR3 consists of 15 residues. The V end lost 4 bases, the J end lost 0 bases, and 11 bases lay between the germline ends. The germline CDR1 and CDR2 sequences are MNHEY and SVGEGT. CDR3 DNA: TGTGCCAGCAGTTTAGACAGCACTAGCACAGATACGCAGTATTTT. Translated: CASSLDSTSTDTQYF.

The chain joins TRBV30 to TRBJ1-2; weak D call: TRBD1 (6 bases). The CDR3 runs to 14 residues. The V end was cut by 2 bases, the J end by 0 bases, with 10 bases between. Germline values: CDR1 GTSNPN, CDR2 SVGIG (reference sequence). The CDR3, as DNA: TGTGCCTGGAGTAAACGACAGGCTAACTATGGCTACACCTTC. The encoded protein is CAWSKRQANYGYTF.

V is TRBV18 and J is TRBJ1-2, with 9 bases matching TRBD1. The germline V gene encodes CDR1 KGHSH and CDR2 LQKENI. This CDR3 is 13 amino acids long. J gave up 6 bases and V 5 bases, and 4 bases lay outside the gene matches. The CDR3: CASSSTGGDGYTF. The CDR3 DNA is TGTGCCAGCTCATCGACAGGGGGGGATGGCTACACCTTC. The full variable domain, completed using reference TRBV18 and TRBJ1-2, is NAGVMQNPRHLVRRRGQEARLRCSPMKGHSHVYWYRQLPEEGLKFMVYLQKENIIDESGMPKERFSAEFPKEGPSILRIQQVVRGDSAAYFCASSSTGGDGYTFGSGTRLTVV.

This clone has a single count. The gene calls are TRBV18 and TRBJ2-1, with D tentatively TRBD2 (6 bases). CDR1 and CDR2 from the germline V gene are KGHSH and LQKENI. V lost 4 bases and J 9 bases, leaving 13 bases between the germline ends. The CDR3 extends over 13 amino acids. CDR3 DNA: TGTGCCAGCTCACTGCAATTGGGGGGTGAGCAGTTCTTC. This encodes CASSLQLGGEQFF.